Presented here are 26 T cell receptor beta chains from one specimen sequenced in a study of blood T cell repertoires in COVID-19. The method was immunoSEQ multiplex PCR; TCRdb's version includes in-frame clones alone and lacks a portion of them. In the table there are under 300,000 clones, 89% of which are singletons. Specimen: PBMCs or T cells enriched from blood (not recorded which). Source of these receptors: a woman aged 40 to 50 who had recovered from COVID-19.

The chain combines TRBV11-1 with TRBJ2-7; D remains ambiguous. CDR1 and CDR2 (germline): SGHAT, FQDESV (reference sequence). The CDR3 is 16 amino acids. V lost 1 base and J lost 1, with 14 bases in between. CDR3 residues: CASSLGTAGLSYEQYF. The CDR3 DNA follows: TGTGCCAGCAGCTTAGGCACGGCAGGTCTTTCCTACGAGCAGTACTTC.

V usage is TRBV3-1 (or the pseudogene TRBV3-2) and J usage is TRBJ1-1; tentative D call: TRBD1 (6 bases). The V and J ends lost 5 bases and 0 bases respectively, with 13 bases between them. The germline CDR1 and CDR2 sequences are LGHDT and YNNKEL (reference sequence). The CDR3 has 15 residues. CDR3 sequence reads: CASSWTERMNTEAFF. CDR3 coding DNA: TGTGCCAGCAGCTGGACAGAGAGAATGAACACTGAAGCTTTCTTT.

This clone was detected a few times. The V gene is TRBV7-2, the J gene TRBJ2-1; 7 positions agree with TRBD2. Losses at the gene ends were 8 bases for V and 7 bases for J; bases not matched to a gene: 8. Germline V lookup: CDR1 SGHTA, CDR2 FQGNSA. The CDR3 runs 13 residues. The chain's CDR3 is CASRGVGTNEQFF. CDR3 nucleotides: TGTGCCAGCCGGGGGGTGGGGACGAATGAGCAGTTCTTC.

The chain joins TRBV7-6 to TRBJ1-1; a weak D match, TRBD1 (5 bases). V was clipped by 5 bases and J by 10 bases, with 14 bases between them. From germline, CDR1 is SGHVS and CDR2 FNYEAQ. CDR3 length: 12 residues. The CDR3 coding sequence is TGTGCCAGCAGCCGACCCCCGGGGGGAGCTTTCTTT. It yields the protein CASSRPPGGAFF.

The V gene is TRBV18, the J gene TRBJ1-2; D is perhaps TRBD1 (6 bases). The germline CDR1 and CDR2 sequences are KGHSH and LQKENI. CDR3 length: 15 amino acids. V lost 3 bases and J lost 3, with 14 bases in between. CDR3 bases: TGTGCCAGCTCACCGAGATCAGGGGTAGACTATGGCTACACCTTC. It codes for CASSPRSGVDYGYTF.

The V and J genes are TRBV6-5 and TRBJ1-2; the D gene is possibly TRBD1 (5 bases). Trimming took off 6 bases at V and 1 base at J, with 15 bases between the two ends. The CDR3 contains 15 residues. CDR1 is MNHEY and CDR2 is SVGAGI in the germline V gene. The CDR3 region is CASRPRQNFNYGYTF. CDR3 coding DNA: TGTGCCAGCAGGCCTCGACAGAATTTTAACTATGGCTACACCTTC.

A word on this clone: A junction end diverges from the germline sequence, so it may reflect a read error. The rearrangement uses TRBV9 and TRBJ1-4; D remains ambiguous. Germline V gene data show CDR1 as SGDLS and CDR2 as YYNGEE. The CDR3 covers 16 residues. This CDR3 reads CASSVSIFGTIEKLFF. CDR3 DNA sequence: TGTGCCAGCAGCGTCAGTATCTTCGGCACTATTGAAAAACTGTTTTTT.

The rearrangement uses TRBV7-2 and TRBJ1-4; possibly TRBD1 for D (6 bases). From germline, CDR1 is SGHTA and CDR2 FQGNSA. The germline V and J ends were trimmed by 5 bases and 10 bases, with 17 bases remaining between them. CDR3 size: 14 residues. CDR3 nucleotides: TGTGCCAGCAGCCCACCGGGACACGCAGGAAAACTGTTTTTT. Translating it yields CASSPPGHAGKLFF.

V is TRBV9 and J is TRBJ2-1; 11 bases are a match to TRBD2. Germline V gene data show CDR1 as SGDLS and CDR2 as YYNGEE. Losses at the gene ends were 4 bases for V and 4 bases for J; bases not matched to a gene: 7. The length of the CDR3 is 16 residues. DNA for the CDR3: TGTGCCAGCAGCAAAACCGGGACTAGCGGATACAATGAGCAGTTCTTC. This encodes CASSKTGTSGYNEQFF.

The chain combines TRBV6-2 or TRBV6-3 with TRBJ2-5, with D unclear. This CDR3 contains 13 residues. Germline V gene sequence: CDR1 MNHEY, CDR2 SVGEGT. Trimming left V 6 bases short and J 4 bases short, with 12 bases between. The chain's CDR3 is CASSQLNGETQYF. CDR3 in DNA: TGTGCCAGCAGCCAGCTTAACGGAGAGACCCAGTACTTC.

The chain combines TRBV7-9 with TRBJ1-2; 7 bases align to TRBD1. After removal of 0 bases from V and 4 bases from J, the junction contained 8 bases not matched to a gene. The CDR3 totals 16 residues. CDR1 and CDR2 (germline): SEHNR, FQNEAQ (reference sequence). CDR3 bases: TGTGCCAGCAGCTTAGCAGGGGGCGATCGATTCTATGGCTACACCTTC. Residues: CASSLAGGDRFYGYTF. The full variable domain, with the rest looked up from reference TRBV7-9 and TRBJ1-2, is DTGVSQNPRHKITKRGQNVTFRCDPISEHNRLYWYRQTLGQGPEFLTYFQNEAQLEKSRLLSDRFSAERPKGSFSTLEIQRTEQGDSAMYLCASSLAGGDRFYGYTFGSGTRLTVV.

V is TRBV18 and J is TRBJ2-5; D might be TRBD2 (6 bases). From germline, CDR1 is KGHSH and CDR2 LQKENI. Trimming removed 1 base from V and 2 bases from J, with 11 bases in between. The CDR3 length is 15 residues. CDR3 loop: CASSPRGVDQETQYF. The CDR3 bases are TGTGCCAGCTCACCACGCGGGGTGGATCAAGAGACCCAGTACTTC.

The rearrangement links TRBV21-1 to TRBJ2-7; the listed D gene, TRBD2, was not tested against the DNA. TRBV21-1 is a listed pseudogene. The CDR3 contains 15 residues. In DNA, the CDR3 is TGTGCCAGCAGCAAGGTCCAGGGACTCTCCTACGAGCAGTACTTC. Protein: CASSKVQGLSYEQYF.

J is TRBJ1-6 and V is TRBV5-5; 7 bases are shared with TRBD1. V lost 3 bases and J lost 4; bases outside the gene matches: 10. Per the germline V gene, CDR1 is SGHKS and CDR2 is YYEKEE (reference sequence). The CDR3 runs 17 residues. CDR3 protein: CASSSQASGQYNSPLHF. The CDR3 DNA sequence: TGTGCCAGCAGCTCGCAAGCCTCGGGACAGTATAATTCACCCCTCCACTTT.

J is TRBJ2-5 and V is TRBV5-4; 9 bases are shared with TRBD1. The germline V gene encodes CDR1 SGHNT and CDR2 YYREEE (reference sequence). The V and J ends lost 2 bases and 2 bases, in that order; junction bases with no gene match: 4. This CDR3 contains 15 residues. The CDR3 nucleotides read TGTGCCAGCAGCTTCTCCGACAGGGGGCAAGAGACCCAGTACTTC. Encoded protein: CASSFSDRGQETQYF.

This clone was observed once. The V call is TRBV11-2, the J call TRBJ1-2, with 8 bases aligning to TRBD1. The CDR3 covers 14 residues. J lost 2 bases, V lost 5 bases, and 4 bases had no gene match. Per the germline V gene, CDR1 is SGHAT and CDR2 is FQNNGV. The CDR3 sequence: CASSPRQGNYGYTF. The CDR3 bases are TGTGCCAGCAGCCCGCGACAGGGGAACTATGGCTACACCTTC. Full variable domain (remainder filled in from reference TRBV11-2 and TRBJ1-2): EAGVAQSPRYKIIEKRQSVAFWCNPISGHATLYWYQQILGQGPKLLIQFQNNGVVDDSQLPKDRFSAERLKGVDSTLKIQPAKLEDSAVYLCASSPRQGNYGYTFGSGTRLTVV.

This chain uses TRBV5-1 with TRBJ1-5; no clear D gene. The CDR3 spans 12 residues. Germline V gene lookup returns CDR1 SGHRS and CDR2 YFSETQ. Trimming shortened V by 0 bases and J by 11 bases, and 9 bases separated the two germline ends. CDR3 sequence: CASSLEGGTQHF. CDR3 sequence (DNA): TGCGCCAGCAGCTTGGAAGGCGGGACCCAGCATTTT.

V is TRBV7-9 and J is TRBJ1-3; possibly TRBD1 for D (5 bases). This CDR3 comprises 16 residues. V was clipped by 7 bases and J by 0 bases, with 16 bases between them. The V gene's germline CDR1 is SEHNR and CDR2 FQNEAQ (reference sequence). The CDR3 nucleotides read TGTGCCAGCAACCTGGGCTCGGACAACTCTGGAAACACCATATATTTT. Translated: CASNLGSDNSGNTIYF.

This chain uses TRBV24-1 with TRBJ2-2, with 9 bases lining up with TRBD1. This CDR3 spans 15 amino acids. Germline V gives CDR1 KGHDR, CDR2 SFDVKD. J lost 6 bases, V lost 3 bases, and 4 bases had no gene match. CDR3 coding DNA: TGTGCCACCAGTGATCCGGGACAGGGAGCCGGGGAGCTGTTTTTT. The encoded protein is CATSDPGQGAGELFF.

The chain joins TRBV7-6 to TRBJ1-1, with unresolved D. Germline-derived CDR1 and CDR2 are SGHVS and FNYEAQ. The CDR3 consists of 11 residues. The V end was cut by 7 bases, the J end by 7 bases, with 10 bases between. The CDR3 protein is CASKRMGEAFF. In nucleotides, the CDR3 is TGTGCCAGCAAGCGGATGGGTGAAGCTTTCTTT.

Notes on this clone: At one end, the junction sequence differs from germline, possibly due to a read error. This chain links TRBV18 with TRBJ2-5; perhaps TRBD2 as D (6 bases). The CDR3 extends over 12 amino acids. Germline V gene lookup returns CDR1 KGHSH and CDR2 LQKENI. The CDR3 sequence: CASSPPGGTQYF. DNA for the CDR3: TGTGCCAGCTCCCCACCCGGGGGGACCCAGTACTTC.

The rearrangement joins TRBV30 to TRBJ1-2; tentative D call: TRBD1 (5 bases). V lost 0 bases to trimming and J lost 7 bases, with 15 bases between them. The CDR3 covers 14 residues. Germline CDR1 GTSNPN, CDR2 SVGIG (reference sequence). Here the CDR3 DNA reads TGTGCCTGGAGTGTACATGCGGGGACCAGTGGCTACACCTTC. Protein product: CAWSVHAGTSGYTF.

As concerns this clone: One end of the junction is discordant with germline, which a read error may explain. The J gene is TRBJ2-3, the V gene TRBV7-7; the match to TRBD2 covers 14 bases. The CDR3 sequence is 21 residues long. Germline CDR1 reads SSHAT; CDR2 reads FNYEAQ (reference sequence). DNA for the CDR3: TGTGCTAGCAGCTTAAGGGCTCAGAAGAGAAGACTAGCGGGAGGGGCAGATACGCAGTATTTT. Its translation is CASSLRAQKRRLAGGADTQYF. The full variable domain, rest sourced from reference TRBV7-7 and TRBJ2-3, is GAGVSQSPRYKVTKRGQDVTLRCDPISSHATLYWYQQALGQGPEFLTYFNYEAQPDKSGLPSDRFSAERPEGSISTLTIQRTEQRDSAMYRCASSLRAQKRRLAGGADTQYFGPGTRLTVL.

The genes are TRBV10-1 and TRBJ2-1; 7 bases are a match to TRBD1. Germline V CDR1 and CDR2: WNHNN, SYGVQD (reference sequence). The CDR3 loop spans 16 amino acids. V dropped 5 bases and J dropped 5; count of bases not matched to a gene: 12. The CDR3 nucleotides read TGCGCCAGCAGTCGGGATGCCGGGACAGTTAACAATGAGCAGTTCTTC. Translation gives CASSRDAGTVNNEQFF.

This sequence joins TRBV7-8 and TRBJ2-7, with D possibly matching TRBD1 (5 bases). This CDR3 region has 13 residues. Germline V gene data show CDR1 as SGHVS and CDR2 as FQNEAQ. Trimming removed 1 base from V and 5 bases from J, with 9 bases in between. The CDR3 loop is CASSLGSRDEQYF. DNA of the CDR3: TGTGCCAGCAGCTTAGGCTCCAGGGACGAGCAGTACTTC.

The genes are TRBV3-1 (or the pseudogene TRBV3-2) and TRBJ1-1; 7 nucleotides line up with TRBD1. The CDR3 is made up of 13 amino acids. The germline V gene encodes CDR1 LGHDT and CDR2 YNNKEL (reference sequence). V trimming: 6 bases; J trimming: 7 bases; junction bases outside the gene matches: 8. The DNA for the CDR3 is TGTGCCAGCAGGCCCGGGACAGCGAATGAAGCTTTCTTT. It translates to CASRPGTANEAFF.